This is a list of T cell receptor beta chains from one sample in a study of T cell repertoires in aging, cancer and after chemotherapy. TCRdb reprocessed the multiplex PCR reads via MiXCR and lists one record per CDR3 protein. The sample contains roughly 8,600 distinct CDR3 sequences, 20% to 25% of which appear only once. Material for sequencing was blood. The receptors derive from a human donor with a blood cancer. The CDR3 runs from the conserved cysteine through the conserved F or W. Fields, in order: V gene, J gene, CDR3 length, clone size, D gene, CDR3 protein, CDR3 DNA. A D gene is named only where the DNA matches it firmly. Some rows have no size entry. The others give once, few or many, or a class for an expanded clone.

v_gene: TRBV20-1
j_gene: TRBJ2-7
len: 12
abundance: -
d_gene: -
CDR3aa: CSASDAGIEQYF
CDR3nt: TGCAGTGCTAGTGATGCGGGGATCGAGCAGTACTTC

v_gene: TRBV4-3
j_gene: TRBJ2-7
len: 13
abundance: few
d_gene: TRBD2
CDR3aa: CASSPSGDYEQYF
CDR3nt: TGCGCCAGCAGCCCTAGCGGGGACTACGAGCAGTACTTC

v_gene: TRBV19
j_gene: TRBJ1-1
len: 11
abundance: medium-sized
d_gene: -
CDR3aa: CAPAAWTEAFF
CDR3nt: TGTGCCCCGGCGGCGTGGACTGAAGCTTTCTTT

v_gene: TRBV11-2
j_gene: TRBJ2-1
len: 15
abundance: -
d_gene: -
CDR3aa: CASSRTETSYNEQFF
CDR3nt: TGTGCCAGCAGCCGGACGGAAACCTCCTACAATGAGCAGTTCTTC

v_gene: TRBV29-1
j_gene: TRBJ2-1
len: 14
abundance: medium-sized
d_gene: TRBD2
CDR3aa: CSVQTSGGYNEQFF
CDR3nt: TGCAGCGTCCAAACTAGCGGGGGTTACAATGAGCAGTTCTTC

v_gene: TRBV5-6
j_gene: TRBJ2-7
len: 15
abundance: medium-sized
d_gene: TRBD2
CDR3aa: CASSLGGAAFHEQYF
CDR3nt: TGTGCCAGCAGCCTCGGGGGGGCCGCTTTCCACGAGCAGTACTTC

v_gene: TRBV10-3
j_gene: TRBJ1-1
len: 11
abundance: few
d_gene: -
CDR3aa: CAISDGRLAFF
CDR3nt: TGTGCCATCAGTGACGGGCGTTTGGCTTTCTTT

v_gene: TRBV20-1
j_gene: TRBJ2-4
len: 13
abundance: -
d_gene: -
CDR3aa: CSAHWVAKNIQYF
CDR3nt: TGCAGTGCTCATTGGGTAGCCAAAAACATTCAGTACTTC

v_gene: TRBV20-1
j_gene: TRBJ1-2
len: 14
abundance: -
d_gene: -
CDR3aa: CSAREPAANYGYTF
CDR3nt: TGCAGTGCTAGAGAGCCGGCAGCTAACTATGGCTACACCTTC

v_gene: TRBV30
j_gene: TRBJ1-1
len: 16
abundance: few
d_gene: TRBD1
CDR3aa: CAWIRQGALVNTEAFF
CDR3nt: TGTGCCTGGATCCGACAGGGGGCTTTGGTGAACACTGAAGCTTTCTTT

v_gene: TRBV4-3
j_gene: TRBJ2-7
len: 15
abundance: -
d_gene: TRBD1
CDR3aa: CASSQRDDRVGKQYF
CDR3nt: TGCGCCAGCAGCCAAAGGGACGACAGGGTTGGCAAGCAGTACTTC

v_gene: TRBV7-2
j_gene: TRBJ2-1
len: 13
abundance: few
d_gene: -
CDR3aa: CASSVSRENEQFF
CDR3nt: TGTGCCAGCAGCGTCTCGAGAGAAAATGAGCAGTTCTTC

v_gene: TRBV20-1
j_gene: TRBJ1-1
len: 14
abundance: -
d_gene: TRBD1
CDR3aa: CSARPTRGGFEAFF
CDR3nt: TGCAGTGCTAGACCGACCAGGGGGGGATTTGAAGCTTTCTTT

v_gene: TRBV7-2
j_gene: TRBJ1-5
len: 13
abundance: few
d_gene: -
CDR3aa: CASSVNEWQPQHF
CDR3nt: TGTGCCAGCAGCGTTAACGAGTGGCAGCCCCAGCATTTT

v_gene: TRBV29-1
j_gene: TRBJ1-2
len: 11
abundance: medium-sized
d_gene: -
CDR3aa: CSVLSGYGYTF
CDR3nt: TGCAGCGTTTTGTCCGGCTATGGCTACACCTTC

v_gene: TRBV12-3/TRBV12-4
j_gene: TRBJ1-5
len: 13
abundance: medium-sized
d_gene: -
CDR3aa: CASSREANQPQHF
CDR3nt: TGTGCCAGCAGCCGGGAGGCTAATCAGCCCCAGCATTTT

v_gene: TRBV6-2/TRBV6-3
j_gene: TRBJ2-3
len: 14
abundance: many
d_gene: -
CDR3aa: CASSWRPASDTQYF
CDR3nt: TGTGCCAGCAGTTGGAGGCCGGCTTCGGATACGCAGTATTTT

v_gene: TRBV19
j_gene: TRBJ2-5
len: 13
abundance: medium-sized
d_gene: TRBD2
CDR3aa: CASKGLYQETQYF
CDR3nt: TGTGCCAGTAAGGGACTATACCAAGAGACCCAGTACTTC

v_gene: TRBV29-1
j_gene: TRBJ2-1
len: 15
abundance: medium-sized
d_gene: TRBD2
CDR3aa: CSVESLAGPYNEQFF
CDR3nt: TGCAGCGTTGAAAGCCTAGCGGGGCCTTACAATGAGCAGTTCTTC

v_gene: TRBV19
j_gene: TRBJ1-1
len: 13
abundance: medium-sized
d_gene: -
CDR3aa: CASTRQTNTEAFF
CDR3nt: TGTGCCAGTACCCGACAGACGAACACTGAAGCTTTCTTT

v_gene: TRBV27
j_gene: TRBJ1-1
len: 15
abundance: many
d_gene: -
CDR3aa: CASSLSGQTHTEAFF
CDR3nt: TGTGCCAGCAGTTTGTCGGGACAAACTCACACTGAAGCTTTCTTT

v_gene: TRBV5-1
j_gene: TRBJ2-7
len: 15
abundance: -
d_gene: -
CDR3aa: CASSSVGGSRNEQYF
CDR3nt: TGCGCCAGCAGCTCTGTTGGGGGGAGTCGGAACGAGCAGTACTTC

v_gene: TRBV6-2/TRBV6-3
j_gene: TRBJ2-7
len: 14
abundance: -
d_gene: TRBD2
CDR3aa: CASTTTSGPYEQYF
CDR3nt: TGTGCCAGCACTACGACTAGCGGACCATACGAGCAGTACTTC

v_gene: TRBV27
j_gene: TRBJ1-5
len: 17
abundance: medium-sized
d_gene: -
CDR3aa: CASSLKWGGSRGQPQHF
CDR3nt: TGTGCCAGCAGTTTAAAGTGGGGCGGGAGTCGGGGGCAGCCCCAGCATTTT

v_gene: TRBV20-1
j_gene: TRBJ2-1
len: 17
abundance: -
d_gene: -
CDR3aa: CSARDKRGLAGYNEQFF
CDR3nt: TGCAGTGCTAGAGATAAAAGGGGCCTCGCGGGGTACAATGAGCAGTTCTTC

v_gene: TRBV29-1
j_gene: TRBJ1-6
len: 14
abundance: -
d_gene: TRBD1
CDR3aa: CSVSGTGEGSPLHF
CDR3nt: TGCAGCGTTTCTGGGACAGGGGAAGGTTCACCCCTCCACTTT

v_gene: TRBV5-1
j_gene: TRBJ2-1
len: 16
abundance: -
d_gene: TRBD2
CDR3aa: CASSPSIAGTYGEQFF
CDR3nt: TGCGCCAGCAGCCCGTCGATAGCGGGGACCTACGGTGAGCAGTTCTTC

v_gene: TRBV20-1
j_gene: TRBJ2-5
len: 13
abundance: few
d_gene: -
CDR3aa: CSATGTTQETQYF
CDR3nt: TGCAGTGCAACAGGGACTACTCAAGAGACCCAGTACTTC

v_gene: TRBV19
j_gene: TRBJ2-1
len: 15
abundance: medium-sized
d_gene: TRBD1
CDR3aa: CASLKGTGGYNEQFF
CDR3nt: TGTGCCAGCCTCAAAGGGACAGGGGGCTACAATGAGCAGTTCTTC

v_gene: TRBV7-2
j_gene: TRBJ2-1
len: 13
abundance: -
d_gene: -
CDR3aa: CASSLKEGSEQFF
CDR3nt: TGTGCCAGCAGCTTAAAGGAGGGATCTGAGCAGTTCTTC

v_gene: TRBV7-2
j_gene: TRBJ2-1
len: 15
abundance: few
d_gene: TRBD2
CDR3aa: CASSFSGGAPNEQFF
CDR3nt: TGTGCCAGCAGCTTCAGCGGGGGGGCACCCAATGAGCAGTTCTTC